This T cell receptor beta chain was documented in a study of read filtering for tumor transcriptome and immune sequencing. Study observations and caveats: RNA-seq captured clonotypes less deeply and reliably than IR-seq. Without single-read clonotypes, shared clonotype proportions correlated more between IR-seq and RNA-seq.

J lost 4 bases, V lost 6 bases, and 13 bases had no gene match. CDR1 is MNHEY, CDR2 SVGEGT, per germline. The CDR3 runs to 17 residues. The sample holds many counts of this clonotype. The antigen remains undetermined. The library was built from roughly 400 ng RNA with molecular barcoded adaptors for alpha/delta and beta/gamma chains. Using its own MiXCR run on the reads, TCRdb lists one record per CDR3 protein. Seen here are about 46,000 distinct CDR3 sequences, less than 15% observed once, and the top ten hold roughly 15%. The source is a donor at least 40 years old with multiple myeloma. What was sequenced was a population of CD138-negative cells sorted from bone marrow. The genes are TRBV6-2 or TRBV6-3 and TRBJ2-2; 8 bases agree with TRBD2. In nucleotides, the CDR3 is TGTGCCAGCAGCTCGAGGCCCTCGGGACTAGGCACCGGGGAGCTGTTTTTT. It encodes CASSSRPSGLGTGELFF.